One sample yielded the 9 T cell receptor beta chains listed below, sequenced in a study of Ad26.COV2.S vaccination and SARS-CoV-2 variants. Treatment here: over 15 received Ad26.COV2.S at low or high dose, single or two shots; 5 received placebo; per-sample allocation not given. Vaccine and placebo recipients were sampled on day 63 after the first injection. TCRdb keeps only in-frame clones here, not all; method: immunoSEQ multiplex PCR. The sample carries about 350,000 clones, 88% recorded once. Sequenced here: peripheral blood, sampled in a trial of Ad26.COV2.S vaccine versus placebo. The receptors shown here come from a person aged 18-65 years who received the Ad26.COV2.S COVID-19 vaccine or a placebo.

V usage is TRBV7-2 and J usage is TRBJ2-2, with D unresolved. The CDR3 has 15 residues. CDR1 is SGHTA, CDR2 FQGNSA, per germline. The V end was cut by 1 base, the J end by 2 bases, with 8 bases between. In DNA form, the CDR3 reads TGTGCCAGCAGCTTAGATCCGGACAACACCGGGGAGCTGTTTTTT. Protein: CASSLDPDNTGELFF.

The CDR3 spells CASSEGTAGGRETQYF. The DNA for the CDR3 is TGTGCCAGCAGCGAGGGGACAGCAGGGGGTAGGGAGACCCAGTACTTC. The V gene is TRBV7-2, the J gene TRBJ2-5; 7 bases are a match to TRBD1. CDR1 and CDR2 (germline): SGHTA, FQGNSA. The V gene end was trimmed by 5 bases and the J gene end by 5 bases; junction bases not matched to a gene: 14. The CDR3 length is 16 residues.

Here the CDR3 DNA reads TGCGCCAGCAGCAAACTCGGGACAGGGGCTTTGAGGGAGCAGTACTTC. Its protein product is CASSKLGTGALREQYF. The V gene is TRBV4-1, the J gene TRBJ2-7; 10 nucleotides match TRBD1. Germline V gene lookup returns CDR1 MGHRA and CDR2 YSYEKL. The trim removed 5 bases at V and 7 bases at J, leaving 14 bases unmatched. The CDR3 has 16 amino acids.

The chain combines TRBV7-2 with TRBJ2-3, with D perhaps TRBD2 (5 bases). This CDR3 has 14 amino acids. Germline CDR1 is SGHTA and CDR2 is FQGNSA. The V end was cut by 5 bases, the J end by 10 bases, with 19 bases between. CDR3 sequence: CASSRMETVRAQYF. As DNA, the CDR3 is TGTGCCAGCAGCCGGATGGAGACGGTGAGGGCGCAGTATTTT.

In its sample, this clone was seen once. This chain uses TRBV5-1 with TRBJ2-7, with no clear D. V was clipped by 1 base and J by 1 base, with 9 bases between them. Germline loops: CDR1 SGHRS, CDR2 YFSETQ. The CDR3 runs to 14 residues. Here the CDR3 reads CASSLFRGSYEQYF. The CDR3 nucleotides read TGCGCCAGCAGCTTGTTTAGAGGTTCCTACGAGCAGTACTTC.

The chain uses TRBV28 and TRBJ1-2; 8 bases fit TRBD1. Trimming removed 1 base from V and 4 bases from J; junction bases left unmatched: 5. Germline V gives CDR1 MDHEN, CDR2 SYDVKM. The CDR3 consists of 15 residues. The DNA of the CDR3 is TGTGCCAGCAGTTTATCAGGGGGCTATTCCTATGGCTACACCTTC. This encodes CASSLSGGYSYGYTF.

The chain is built from TRBV7-6 and TRBJ2-5, with 7 bases fitting TRBD2. The CDR3 has 14 residues. Germline V gives CDR1 SGHVS, CDR2 FNYEAQ. V trimming: 5 bases; J trimming: 5 bases; junction bases outside the gene matches: 8. DNA for the CDR3: TGTGCCAGCAGCACCGGACTAGTCTTGGAGACCCAGTACTTC. Amino acid sequence: CASSTGLVLETQYF.

The chain uses TRBV28 and TRBJ1-2; D is undetermined. Deletions cut 1 base from V and 2 bases from J, with 8 bases between. This CDR3 has 14 residues. Germline CDR1 is MDHEN and CDR2 is SYDVKM. The DNA for the CDR3 is TGTGCCAGCAGTTTATACAGAAACAACTATGGCTACACCTTC. As protein: CASSLYRNNYGYTF.

The rearrangement links TRBV30 to TRBJ1-2; TRBD1 agrees at 11 bases. This CDR3 has 19 residues. Losses at the gene ends were 2 bases for V and 4 bases for J; bases not matched to a gene: 18. CDR1 GTSNPN and CDR2 SVGIG come from the germline V gene (reference sequence). CDR3 sequence: CAWSPRLGTGGQGGYGYTF. The DNA for the CDR3 is TGTGCCTGGAGTCCTCGCCTTGGGACAGGGGGGCAAGGGGGCTATGGCTACACCTTC. The entire variable domain, with the rest obtained from reference TRBV30 and TRBJ1-2, is as follows: SQTIHQWPATLVQPVGSPLSLECTVEGTSNPNLYWYRQAAGRGLQLLFYSVGIGQISSEVPQNLSASRPQDRQFILSSKKLLLSDSGFYLCAWSPRLGTGGQGGYGYTFGSGTRLTVV.